This T cell receptor beta chain was recorded in a study of molecular identifiers for immune sequencing clone quantification (dated by TCRdb to 2016 to 2019). Notes on the research overall: For a replicate experiment, RNA from roughly 20,000 or 100,000 naive CD8 T cells was divided into five aliquots, and four of the five aliquots were sequenced. The study was a methods study using CD8 T cells to benchmark molecular-identifier clustering-based TCR repertoire sequencing (MIDCIRS) and TCR RNA copy counting.

As concerns this clonotype: It lacks a known antigen. Base qualities are not provided; no much larger clone lies one nucleotide away.

Library prep was done by PCR. The sequencer was a NextSeq 500. Preparation of bulk TCR libraries followed a previously described approach, with the TCR primers listed in Table S5. Total RNA was purified with the Qiagen AllPrep DNA/RNA kit. Before analysis, reads from multiple sequencing runs of the same library were pooled. Per the source publication's procedure: Reads were retained only if an exact TCR constant sequence was present, and the retained reads were trimmed to 150 nt and grouped according to their 12-nt molecular barcodes. Reads in each barcode group were sub-clustered using a 15% Levenshtein threshold, and a quality-weighted consensus sequence was built for each RNA molecule. Non-functional sequences were discarded, and so were lower-count sequences lying one edit away from another sequence. Barcode sub-clusters with fewer than 20% of the maximum read count were removed, based on fitting two negative binomial distributions. The raw public data were reprocessed by TCRdb itself: fastp quality trimming at Q25, MiXCR clonotype calling, in-frame beta chains only. Rows with a matching CDR3 protein are joined into one entry that keeps the most common DNA and genes. TCRdb, not the original authors, processed these V and J calls. Recorded for this sample are more than 550,000 distinct CDR3 sequences; approximately 24% of them occurred a single time. The leading ten clones occupy 0.78% of the sample.

The germline V gene (reference sequence) sets CDR1 to DFQATT and CDR2 to SNEGSKA. Trimming removed 6 bases from V and 0 bases from J; the gene matches leave 32 bases unexplained. The CDR3 holds 24 amino acids from the cysteine to the phenylalanine. Of the read, only the CDR3 DNA is kept; its 72 bases are in frame from base 1. Here is what the overall study found, with its caveats: In CMV-specific effector cells, clones with more than 20 RNA copies contained over 97% of molecules, whereas in naive cells such clones contained under 1% of molecules. Highly expanded clone sizes could be underestimated because identical TCR molecules may share a barcode. Spiked-in Jurkat TCR RNA equal to a single cell's worth was reported to be detectable even within 1,100,000 naive CD8 T cells. Modeling estimated approximately 3 recovered TCR RNA copies per cell, compared with about ten by digital PCR, which implies roughly 30% capture efficiency. When barcode sub-clustering was omitted, TCR diversity was inflated by chimeric consensus sequences, with chimeras reaching as high as 47%. Spiked-in Jurkat TCR RNA (10 copies' worth), which is not part of the donor repertoire, was contained in the naive libraries.

Libraries of naive CD8 T cells were built from anywhere between roughly 17,000 and 1,000,000 sorted cells, with 10%, 30% or 50% of the purified RNA used. Naive CD8 T cells were FACS-sorted as CD8+CD4-CCR7+CD45RA+ on a BD FACSAria II into RLT Plus buffer. To test detection sensitivity, Jurkat RNA equal to 10 or so TCR copies was added to samples of about 17,000-1,100,000 naive CD8 T cells. CD8 T cells were enriched with RosetteSep CD8+ T Cell Enrichment Cocktail and Ficoll-Paque, followed by ACK red cell lysis. Sequenced input: naive CD8+ T cells from blood, with Jurkat cell RNA spiked in. This sample's cell subset or site label indicates: FACS-sorted CD8+CD4-CCR7+CD45RA+ naive T cells. The source is a human donor in good health. Some libraries in this study had Jurkat cell RNA spiked in. This chain is built from TRBV20-1 and TRBJ2-1, with TRBD2 identical over 10 junction bases. The DNA sequence follows: TGCAGTGCCACCGTAGGGTTGGGACTAGCGCCGCGTAGGGCCGAGACCCCCTCCTACAATGAGCAGTTCTTC. Its product reads: CSATVGLGLAPRRAETPSYNEQFF.